A single sample gave rise to the 27 T cell receptor beta chains below, sequenced in a study of T cell responses to AZD1222 COVID-19 vaccine. Some clones are missing from TCRdb's copy, which holds only in-frame ones; the method was immunoSEQ multiplex PCR. In the table there are 140,000 to 150,000 clones, around 83% of which are singletons. Sequences were derived from peripheral blood, sampled on day 0 of MenACWY control vaccination. These receptors came from an adult in good health.

The chain joins TRBV27 to TRBJ1-6; D is possibly TRBD1 (5 bases). V was shortened by 0 bases and J by 8 bases, with 17 bases between the two germline ends. Germline CDR1 MNHEY, CDR2 SMNVEV (reference sequence). The CDR3 has 17 amino acids. Written as DNA, the CDR3 is TGTGCCAGCAGTTTATCGAAGGGGCAGGTTATCGATTCACCCCTCCACTTT. This codes for CASSLSKGQVIDSPLHF.

The chain recombines TRBV9 with TRBJ1-5, with 7 nucleotides matching TRBD1. This CDR3 region has 14 residues. Germline V gene lookup returns CDR1 SGDLS and CDR2 YYNGEE. V shed 0 bases, J shed 10 bases, and the junction held 7 bases outside the gene matches. CDR3 protein: CASSVGRQGYPQHF. CDR3 in DNA: TGTGCCAGCAGCGTAGGGCGACAGGGATATCCCCAGCATTTT.

The chain couples TRBV14 to TRBJ2-1; D not certain. The V end was cut by 0 bases, the J end by 7 bases, with 4 bases between. The CDR3 length is 12 residues. Germline values: CDR1 SGHDN, CDR2 FVKESK. The DNA for the CDR3 is TGTGCCAGCAGCCAAGAATTTAATGAGCAGTTCTTC. It is translated as CASSQEFNEQFF.

This rearrangement joins TRBV24-1 to TRBJ2-2, with TRBD1 matching 9 bases. The CDR3 extends over 16 amino acids. Germline CDR1 is KGHDR and CDR2 is SFDVKD. Losses at the gene ends were 7 bases for V and 2 bases for J; bases not matched to a gene: 7. The CDR3 region has the DNA TGTGCCACCAGGACTGGGACAGGGACTAACACCGGGGAGCTGTTTTTT. Translation: CATRTGTGTNTGELFF.

The count of this clone is one. The chain has TRBV7-9 and TRBJ1-2; the match to TRBD1 covers 10 bases. With 5 bases clipped from V and 8 bases from J, the junction kept 8 bases outside the gene matches. The CDR3 totals 14 residues. Germline values: CDR1 SEHNR, CDR2 FQNEAQ (reference sequence). The CDR3 reads CASSRPGQGHGYTF. The CDR3 coding sequence is TGTGCCAGCAGCAGACCGGGACAGGGGCACGGCTACACCTTC.

V is TRBV7-3 and J is TRBJ2-2; D ambiguous. Germline loops: CDR1 SGHTA, CDR2 FQGTGA. The CDR3 is made up of 14 amino acids. V was trimmed by 5 bases and J by 0 bases, leaving 7 bases between them. The CDR3 spells CASSPYPNTGELFF. The CDR3 coding sequence is TGTGCCAGCAGCCCTTACCCGAACACCGGGGAGCTGTTTTTT.

The chain couples TRBV2 to TRBJ2-5, with D perhaps matching TRBD2 (6 bases). V was cut by 7 bases and J by 0 bases, with 15 bases left in between. There are 15 residues in the CDR3. Germline V gives CDR1 SNHLY, CDR2 FYNNEI. The CDR3 reads CASKAGRTYQETQYF. CDR3 nucleotide sequence: TGTGCCAGCAAGGCGGGACGGACGTACCAAGAGACCCAGTACTTC.

The chain recombines TRBV29-1 with TRBJ1-2, with 8 bases lining up with TRBD1. Per the germline V gene, CDR1 is SQVTM and CDR2 is ANQGSEA. The CDR3 consists of 13 residues. With 3 bases clipped from V and 4 bases from J, the junction kept 4 bases outside the gene matches. CDR3 loop: CSVEWTGSYGYTF. CDR3 in DNA: TGCAGCGTTGAGTGGACAGGGAGCTATGGCTACACCTTC.

The chain combines TRBV11-2 with TRBJ2-7; possibly TRBD1 or TRBD2 for D (5 bases each). Germline CDR1 reads SGHAT; CDR2 reads FQNNGV. The length of the CDR3 is 15 residues. V was cut by 3 bases and J by 7 bases, with 19 bases left in between. As DNA, the CDR3 is TGTGCCAGCAGCTTCCAGTCCTCCGGGGCCGAAGAGCAGTACTTC. Translated, it gives CASSFQSSGAEEQYF.

CDR3: CASKPGPATGELFF. Here the CDR3 DNA reads TGCGCCAGCAAACCGGGCCCCGCCACCGGGGAGCTGTTTTTT. The chain uses TRBV5-1 and TRBJ2-2; unclear D gene. CDR3 length equals 14 residues. Germline assignment: CDR1 SGHRS and CDR2 YFSETQ. Between the trimmed V and J ends, which lost 6 bases and 4 bases, there was a span of 13 bases.

This chain uses TRBV28 with TRBJ1-3, with D tentatively TRBD1 (5 bases). Per the germline V gene, CDR1 is MDHEN and CDR2 is SYDVKM. The length of the CDR3 is 15 residues. V was cut by 9 bases and J by 0 bases, with 15 bases left in between. The CDR3 loop is CASVAWGTSGNTIYF. The CDR3 DNA is TGTGCCAGTGTTGCTTGGGGGACCTCTGGAAACACCATATATTTT.

The V and J genes are TRBV6-1 and TRBJ2-7; 9 positions match TRBD2. Trimming took 7 bases from V and 6 from J; bases not matched to a gene: 16. CDR3 size: 16 residues. The V gene's germline CDR1 is MNHNS and CDR2 SASEGT. The CDR3 spells CASKEAGGLAGREQYV. The CDR3 coding sequence is TGTGCCAGCAAGGAAGCGGGGGGCCTCGCCGGGCGCGAGCAGTACGTC.

The V call is TRBV28, the J call TRBJ1-5, with 7 bases lining up with TRBD1. The germline V gene has CDR1 MDHEN and CDR2 SYDVKM. V dropped 6 bases and J dropped 0; count of bases not matched to a gene: 8. CDR3 length: 16 amino acids. The CDR3 DNA reads as TGTGCCAGCAGACGCAGGGACAGTTATAGCAATCAGCCCCAGCATTTT. Translated, it gives CASRRRDSYSNQPQHF.

A few counts support this clone. The rearrangement joins TRBV10-3 to TRBJ1-1, with D possibly being TRBD1 (5 bases). The CDR3 is made up of 13 amino acids. CDR1 is ENHRY and CDR2 is SYGVKD in the germline V gene. V shed 2 bases and J shed 1 base, with 5 bases lying between them. The CDR3 region has the DNA TGTGCCATCAGTGAGGGGGGGAACACTGAAGCTTTCTTT. This gives the protein CAISEGGNTEAFF.

This clone was recorded a few times. The CDR3 loop is CASSELGPGNTIYF. As DNA, the CDR3 is TGTGCCAGCAGTGAATTGGGGCCGGGAAACACCATATATTTT. The gene calls are TRBV6-1 and TRBJ1-3, with D possibly TRBD1 on 5 matching bases. V shed 2 bases and J shed 4 bases, with 9 bases lying between them. This CDR3 spans 14 amino acids. The germline CDR1 and CDR2 sequences are MNHNS and SASEGT.

The chain joins TRBV5-1 to TRBJ2-1; D gene ambiguous. CDR1 is SGHRS, CDR2 YFSETQ, per germline. This CDR3 has 15 residues. V lost 4 bases to trimming and J lost 0 bases, with 11 bases between them. The CDR3 protein is CASSADGNSYNEQFF. Here the CDR3 DNA reads TGCGCCAGCAGCGCCGACGGAAACTCCTACAATGAGCAGTTCTTC.

CDR3 loop: CSVGLGRMNTEAFF. The CDR3 coding sequence is TGCAGCGTTGGACTGGGCAGAATGAACACTGAAGCTTTCTTT. The chain combines TRBV29-1 with TRBJ1-1; D gene ambiguous. Germline-derived CDR1 and CDR2 are SQVTM and ANQGSEA. Trimming took 4 bases from V and 0 from J, leaving 12 bases between them. The CDR3 spans 14 residues.

This sequence joins TRBV2 and TRBJ2-2; a weak D match, TRBD1 (7 bases). Trimming removed 6 bases from V and 5 bases from J, with 19 bases in between. CDR1 SNHLY and CDR2 FYNNEI come from the germline V gene. The CDR3 spans 16 residues. The DNA of the CDR3 is TGTGCCAGCAGATCCAGGGGTCAGGGGGGTACCGGGGAGCTGTTTTTT. Translation: CASRSRGQGGTGELFF.

There are a few counts of this clone. This chain connects TRBV7-9 to TRBJ1-1; tentatively, D is TRBD1 (5 bases). The germline CDR1 and CDR2 sequences are SEHNR and FQNEAQ (reference sequence). The V and J ends lost 0 bases and 6 bases respectively, with 14 bases between them. The CDR3 has 15 amino acids. The CDR3 reads CASSLAGSGGSEAFF. The CDR3 coding sequence is TGTGCCAGCAGCTTAGCGGGCAGTGGGGGATCTGAAGCTTTCTTT. Supplemented by reference TRBV7-9 and TRBJ1-1, the full variable domain reads DTGVSQNPRHKITKRGQNVTFRCDPISEHNRLYWYRQTLGQGPEFLTYFQNEAQLEKSRLLSDRFSAERPKGSFSTLEIQRTEQGDSAMYLCASSLAGSGGSEAFFGQGTRLTVV.

V usage is TRBV19 and J usage is TRBJ2-2; either TRBD1 or TRBD2 may fit D (5 bases each). Trimming cost V 10 bases and J 6 bases, with 9 bases left between them. The CDR3 covers 11 residues. The germline gives CDR1 LNHDA, CDR2 SQIVND (reference sequence). The CDR3 region is CATGSSGELFF. The CDR3 region has the DNA TGTGCCACAGGGAGTTCCGGGGAGCTGTTTTTT.

The rearrangement joins TRBV6-5 to TRBJ2-7; D unclear. The germline V gene has CDR1 MNHEY and CDR2 SVGAGI. This CDR3 spans 11 amino acids. Trimming removed 8 bases from V and 3 bases from J, with 8 bases in between. The CDR3 nucleotides are TGTGCCAGCGGCGAGTTCTACGAGCAGTACGTC. This translates into CASGEFYEQYV.

This clone was found once. In nucleotides, the CDR3 is TGTGCCAGCAGCTCAGGGAAGGGGAACTATGGCTACACCTTC. Translating it yields CASSSGKGNYGYTF. The chain uses TRBV11-2 and TRBJ1-2; TRBD1 might be the D (5 bases). Germline V gives CDR1 SGHAT, CDR2 FQNNGV. The CDR3 spans 14 residues. Trimming pared 4 bases from V and 2 bases from J, leaving 11 bases between.

The chain joins TRBV6-5 to TRBJ1-5; 8 bases agree with TRBD1. Germline trimming cut 7 bases from V and 0 bases from J; bases unmatched to any gene: 5. CDR1 is MNHEY, CDR2 SVGAGI, per germline. The CDR3 is 15 amino acids. Here the CDR3 reads CASNRDRSSNQPQHF. The CDR3, as DNA: TGTGCCAGCAACCGGGACAGGAGTAGCAATCAGCCCCAGCATTTT.

The chain recombines TRBV18 with TRBJ2-3, with D perhaps TRBD1 (6 bases). This CDR3 is built from 16 residues. Trimming took 0 bases from V and 0 from J, leaving 10 bases between them. Germline V gene sequence: CDR1 KGHSH, CDR2 LQKENI. CDR3 sequence: CASSPPWGPSTDTQYF. The CDR3 DNA is TGTGCCAGCTCACCACCGTGGGGGCCTAGCACAGATACGCAGTATTTT.

The V and J genes are TRBV10-1 and TRBJ2-5, with a weak D call TRBD1 (6 bases). Per the germline V gene, CDR1 is WNHNN and CDR2 is SYGVQD (reference sequence). V was clipped by 6 bases and J by 6 bases, with 17 bases between them. The CDR3 contains 14 residues. The DNA for the CDR3 is TGCGCCAGCAGCCCCAACCAGGGGACGAAGACCCAGTACTTC. Amino acid sequence: CASSPNQGTKTQYF.

This chain connects TRBV29-1 to TRBJ1-2, with D possibly TRBD1 on 6 matching bases. Per germline, CDR1 SQVTM and CDR2 ANQGSEA. V lost 0 bases to trimming and J lost 4 bases, with 12 bases between them. The CDR3 extends over 14 amino acids. The DNA for the CDR3 is TGCAGCGTTGAAGACCCCGACAGGAGCTATGGCTACACCTTC. Residues: CSVEDPDRSYGYTF.

This clone was counted a few times. The CDR3 protein is CASSRRHKTGGAEKLFF. The CDR3 DNA reads as TGTGCCAGCAGTCGACGACATAAGACAGGGGGCGCGGAAAAACTGTTTTTT. V is TRBV28 and J is TRBJ1-4; 10 bases line up with TRBD1. Trimming cost V 5 bases and J 8 bases; bases outside gene matches: 14. The CDR3 length is 17 residues. Per the germline V gene, CDR1 is MDHEN and CDR2 is SYDVKM.